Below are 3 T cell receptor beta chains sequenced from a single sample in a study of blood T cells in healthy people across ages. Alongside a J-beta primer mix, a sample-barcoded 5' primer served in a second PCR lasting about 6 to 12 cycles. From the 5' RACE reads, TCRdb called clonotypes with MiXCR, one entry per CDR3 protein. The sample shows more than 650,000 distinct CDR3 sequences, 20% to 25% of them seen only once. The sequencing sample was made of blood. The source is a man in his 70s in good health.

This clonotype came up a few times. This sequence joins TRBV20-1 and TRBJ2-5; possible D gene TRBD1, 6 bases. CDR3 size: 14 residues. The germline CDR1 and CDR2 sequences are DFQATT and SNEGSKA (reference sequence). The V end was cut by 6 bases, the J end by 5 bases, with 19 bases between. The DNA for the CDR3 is TGCAGTGCACGACCCATAGGGGGTCAGGAGACCCAGTACTTC. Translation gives CSARPIGGQETQYF.

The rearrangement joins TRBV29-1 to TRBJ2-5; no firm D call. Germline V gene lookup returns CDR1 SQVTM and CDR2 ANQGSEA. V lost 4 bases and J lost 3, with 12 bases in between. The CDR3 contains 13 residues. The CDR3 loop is CSVAHTPKETQYF. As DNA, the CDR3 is TGCAGCGTTGCCCATACTCCCAAAGAGACCCAGTACTTC.

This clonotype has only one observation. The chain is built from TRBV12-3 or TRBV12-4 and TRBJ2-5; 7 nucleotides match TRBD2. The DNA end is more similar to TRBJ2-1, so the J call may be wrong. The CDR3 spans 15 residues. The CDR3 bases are TGTGCCAGCGCCCGGAGCGGGGTTCTAATCAATGAGCAGTTCTTC. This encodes CASARSGVLINEQFF.